A single sample is the source of the 9 T cell receptor beta chains below, sequenced in a study of T cell changes during pregnancy in multiple sclerosis. TCRdb's table, derived via immunoSEQ multiplex PCR, lists solely in-frame clones and lacks some. The sample lists some 22,000 clones; approximately 86% were seen once. The sequencing here drew on CD4+ T cells from peripheral blood mononuclear cells, taken in the second trimester of pregnancy. These receptors all come from a female donor in good health, enrolled as a control in a pregnancy study.

The chain recombines TRBV7-8 with TRBJ2-7, with 11 bases lining up with TRBD2. Germline V gene lookup returns CDR1 SGHVS and CDR2 FQNEAQ. This CDR3 is built from 15 residues. With 4 bases clipped from V and 2 bases from J, the junction kept 4 bases outside the gene matches. This CDR3 reads CASSSTSGGPYEQYF. The DNA of the CDR3 is TGTGCCAGCAGCTCAACTAGCGGGGGCCCCTACGAGCAGTACTTC.

The chain combines TRBV5-1 with TRBJ2-7, with 7 positions matching TRBD1. V was clipped by 1 base and J by 7 bases; unmatched bases: 8. CDR1 is SGHRS and CDR2 is YFSETQ in the germline V gene. CDR3 length: 14 residues. CDR3 region: CASSLRQGAKEQYF. The CDR3 coding sequence is TGCGCCAGCAGCTTGAGACAGGGAGCGAAGGAGCAGTACTTC. Based on the CDR3 plus reference TRBV5-1 and TRBJ2-7, the full variable domain is KAGVTQTPRYLIKTRGQQVTLSCSPISGHRSVSWYQQTPGQGLQFLFEYFSETQRNKGNFPGRFSGRQFSNSRSEMNVSTLELGDSALYLCASSLRQGAKEQYFGPGTRLTVT.

The rearrangement uses TRBV7-2 and TRBJ2-5, with 9 bases that match TRBD1. V gave up 4 bases and J gave up 3 bases; unmatched junction bases: 3. The CDR3 is 14 amino acids. The germline V gene has CDR1 SGHTA and CDR2 FQGNSA. CDR3 DNA: TGTGCCAGCAGCTCTACAGGGGGCGAAGAGACCCAGTACTTC. Its translation is CASSSTGGEETQYF. Drawing the rest from reference TRBV7-2 and TRBJ2-5, the complete variable domain is GAGVSQSPSNKVTEKGKDVELRCDPISGHTALYWYRQSLGQGLEFLIYFQGNSAPDKSGLPSDRFSAERTGGSVSTLTIQRTQQEDSAVYLCASSSTGGEETQYFGPGTRLLVL.

As for this clone: The same CDR3 also results from other DNA sequences found in this sample. The chain combines TRBV11-1 with TRBJ1-2, with D perhaps TRBD1 (6 bases). V lost 4 bases and J 4 bases, leaving 10 bases between the germline ends. CDR1 SGHAT and CDR2 FQDESV come from the germline V gene (reference sequence). CDR3 length equals 13 residues. CDR3 DNA: TGTGCCAGCAGCTCTAGCAGGGGCTATGGCTACACCTTC. Translating gives CASSSSRGYGYTF.

J is TRBJ1-1 and V is TRBV6-5; D perhaps matches TRBD1 (5 bases). From germline, CDR1 is MNHEY and CDR2 SVGAGI. The CDR3 loop spans 15 amino acids. Trimming left V 6 bases short and J 1 base short, with 15 bases between. The CDR3 is CASRPRETANTEAFF. The DNA of the CDR3 is TGTGCCAGCAGGCCCAGGGAAACAGCGAACACTGAAGCTTTCTTT.

This clone showed up just a few times. The chain combines TRBV9 with TRBJ1-1, with D uncertain. The length of the CDR3 is 12 residues. Per germline, CDR1 SGDLS and CDR2 YYNGEE. V dropped 4 bases and J dropped 4 bases, with 8 bases sitting between them. DNA for the CDR3: TGTGCCAGCAGCAGACTTGGCACTGAAGCTTTCTTT. Translating it yields CASSRLGTEAFF. The full variable domain, rest sourced from reference TRBV9 and TRBJ1-1, is DSGVTQTPKHLITATGQRVTLRCSPRSGDLSVYWYQQSLDQGLQFLIQYYNGEERAKGNILERFSAQQFPDLHSELNLSSLELGDSALYFCASSRLGTEAFFGQGTRLTVV.

This clone was recorded only once. The chain joins TRBV5-4 to TRBJ2-5; TRBD2 matches 9 bases. Germline CDR1 reads SGHNT; CDR2 reads YYREEE (reference sequence). The V and J ends lost 0 bases and 4 bases, in that order; junction bases with no gene match: 7. This CDR3 spans 16 amino acids. The CDR3 DNA follows: TGTGCCAGCAGCTTGGATTGGCGGGGGGGCCCAGAGACCCAGTACTTC. As protein: CASSLDWRGGPETQYF.

This chain joins TRBV2 and TRBJ2-3; 8 nucleotides align to TRBD2. J lost 0 bases, V lost 7 bases, and 6 bases had no gene match. The CDR3 contains 15 residues. Germline V CDR1 and CDR2: SNHLY, FYNNEI. CDR3 in amino acids: CASKWERESTDTQYF. Written as DNA, the CDR3 is TGTGCCAGCAAATGGGAGCGGGAGAGCACAGATACGCAGTATTTT.

The chain recombines TRBV19 with TRBJ1-2; possibly TRBD1 for D (5 bases). The length of the CDR3 is 14 residues. V was trimmed by 3 bases and J by 2 bases, leaving 10 bases between them. Per germline, CDR1 LNHDA and CDR2 SQIVND (reference sequence). CDR3 sequence: CASSIRTPNYGYTF. CDR3 DNA: TGTGCCAGTAGTATCAGGACACCAAACTATGGCTACACCTTC.